This record concerns one T cell receptor (beta chain) sequence. Amplification used 60 Vbeta primers and 13 Jbeta primers. Profiling relied on immunoSEQ multiplex PCR, and the TCRdb table lists in-frame clones only, not all of them. This sample carries 45,000 to 60,000 clones, over 70% of them seen once, and the ten largest clones take roughly 3%. This sample was taken from a study of cytomegalovirus exposure and HLA in healthy donors. With 3 bases removed from V and 4 bases from J, the gap between germline ends came to 15 bases. The germline V gene encodes CDR1 MNHNS and CDR2 SASEGT. The length of the CDR3 is 15 residues.

The sequence derives from a man aged 18-30 years in good health and CMV-seronegative. The chain recombines TRBV6-1 with TRBJ1-1; D remains ambiguous. The sample taken for sequencing was PBMCs. The CDR3 here is CASSDVRRERTEAFF. CDR3 in DNA: TGTGCCAGCAGTGATGTTCGGAGGGAACGCACTGAAGCTTTCTTT.